The 7 T cell receptor beta chains in this list originate from one sample, sequenced in a study of CD8 T cells in ankylosing spondylitis. TCRdb re-analysed the 5' RACE reads in MiXCR, keeping a single row per CDR3 protein. The sample carries roughly 38,000 distinct CDR3 sequences, 10% recorded once. Specimen: blood, either unsorted or a sorted T cell fraction (not recorded which). The receptors shown here come from a male donor with ankylosing spondylitis or in good health (not recorded which).

This clonotype was counted many times. This chain uses TRBV11-2 with TRBJ2-1; TRBD2 agrees at 7 bases. The V segment lost 0 bases and the J segment 2 bases; nucleotides outside the gene matches: 10. This CDR3 contains 18 residues. Germline V gene data show CDR1 as SGHAT and CDR2 as FQNNGV. The CDR3 coding sequence is TGTGCCAGCAGCTTAGAATTGGGCCTAGCGGAGACCTACAATGAGCAGTTCTTC. It codes for CASSLELGLAETYNEQFF.

This clonotype was detected many times. The chain recombines TRBV27 with TRBJ1-2, with a weak D call TRBD1 (5 bases). Trimming removed 6 bases from V and 4 bases from J, with 15 bases in between. The CDR3 is made up of 14 amino acids. Germline V gene sequence: CDR1 MNHEY, CDR2 SMNVEV (reference sequence). The CDR3 coding sequence is TGTGCCAGCAGGGGAAAGGGGCTCTTCTATGGCTACACCTTC. It encodes CASRGKGLFYGYTF.

This clonotype was seen ten or more times. This chain links TRBV19 with TRBJ2-1; TRBD1 aligns across 10 bases. The germline gives CDR1 LNHDA, CDR2 SQIVND (reference sequence). The CDR3 runs to 16 residues. With V trimmed by 5 bases and J by 2 bases, 6 bases remained unmatched. The CDR3 bases are TGTGCCAGTAGTGGCCCGGGACAGGGGCCCTACAATGAGCAGTTCTTC. It translates to CASSGPGQGPYNEQFF.

This clonotype came up many times. The chain recombines TRBV10-3 with TRBJ2-7; 7 positions match TRBD1. CDR1 is ENHRY, CDR2 SYGVKD, per germline. The CDR3 extends over 14 amino acids. V lost 5 bases, J lost 2 bases, and 6 bases stayed unmatched. The chain's CDR3 is CAISPGTATYEQYF. The CDR3 nucleotides are TGTGCCATCAGTCCCGGGACAGCAACCTACGAGCAGTACTTC.

J is TRBJ1-1 and V is TRBV5-5; maybe TRBD1 (6 bases). CDR3 size: 13 residues. Germline CDR1 SGHKS, CDR2 YYEKEE (reference sequence). Trimming left V 3 bases short and J 3 bases short, with 9 bases between. Here the CDR3 DNA reads TGTGCCAGCAGCTCCGAGGGGGACACTGAAGCTTTCTTT. Residues: CASSSEGDTEAFF.

The chain couples TRBV3-1 to TRBJ2-1; 7 positions agree with TRBD2. This CDR3 has 15 residues. Germline trimming cut 3 bases from V and 4 bases from J; bases unmatched to any gene: 6. CDR1 is LGHDT, CDR2 YNNKEL, per germline (reference sequence). CDR3 coding DNA: TGTGCCAGCAGCCACGCTAGCGGTGCGTACAATGAGCAGTTCTTC. It encodes CASSHASGAYNEQFF.

This clonotype came up many times. V usage is TRBV4-3 and J usage is TRBJ1-5, with D perhaps matching TRBD1 (5 bases). Germline values: CDR1 LGHNA, CDR2 YSLEER. This CDR3 contains 15 residues. V gave up 4 bases and J gave up 5 bases, with 15 bases separating them. CDR3 in DNA: TGCGCCAGCAGCCTCAGCAGGGACTCAGATCAGCCCCAGCATTTT. The encoded protein is CASSLSRDSDQPQHF.